This T cell receptor beta chain was obtained from a study of tumor-infiltrating lymphocytes in primary liver carcinoma. Germline DNA was also extracted, with blood RNA taken from unsorted whole blood. With respect to this clonotype: Its antigen is unknown.

Using a constant-region primer together with ProtoScript II reverse transcriptase, TCR beta cDNA was made from 500 ng of total RNA. ARM-PCR, slightly modified, supplied the TCR beta libraries through three nested multiplex PCR rounds. The first two PCR rounds, approximately 10 cycles each, used TRBV1-TRBV30 forward primers and a C-beta reverse primer. TCRdb ran MiXCR on the multiplex PCR reads and lists one entry per CDR3 protein. The sample lists some 180,000 distinct CDR3 sequences; about 60% were seen once. Germline lookup yields CDR1 SGHDT and CDR2 YYEEEE. The CDR3 is 16 residues long. Unmatched junction bases numbered 7, after V lost 2 bases and J lost 1 base. Study-level findings and limits: Blood's top-250-clone fraction was significantly lower than that of tumors (p = 0.039). Samples were bulk unsorted, so CD4+ and CD8+ repertoires were not compared. Tumor-adjacent and tumor-blood pairs overlapped less than tumor region pairs did.

V usage is TRBV5-6 and J usage is TRBJ2-3; 7 bases fit TRBD2. The specimen sequenced was peripheral blood. The sequence came from a man aged 35 to 55 with primary liver carcinoma and hepatitis B virus infection. The CDR3 loop reads CASSLIGLEGTDTQYF. In nucleotides, the CDR3 is TGTGCCAGCAGCTTAATTGGACTAGAGGGCACAGATACGCAGTATTTT.